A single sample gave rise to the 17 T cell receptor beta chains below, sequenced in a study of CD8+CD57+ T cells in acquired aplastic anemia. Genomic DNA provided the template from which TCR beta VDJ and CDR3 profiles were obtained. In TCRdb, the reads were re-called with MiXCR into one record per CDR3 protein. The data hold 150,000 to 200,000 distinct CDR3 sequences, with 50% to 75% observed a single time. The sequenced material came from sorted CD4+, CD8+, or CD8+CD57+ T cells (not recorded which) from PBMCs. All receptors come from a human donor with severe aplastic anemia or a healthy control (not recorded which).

For the CDR3, the DNA is TGTGCCAGCAGCTTAATGGGACTACCCGTCCAAGAGACCCAGTACTTC. Translating gives CASSLMGLPVQETQYF. The chain combines TRBV7-9 with TRBJ2-5, with 7 bases matching TRBD2. The CDR3 has 16 residues. The V segment lost 2 bases and the J segment 1 base; nucleotides outside the gene matches: 7. Germline CDR1 and CDR2: SEHNR and FQNEAQ (reference sequence).

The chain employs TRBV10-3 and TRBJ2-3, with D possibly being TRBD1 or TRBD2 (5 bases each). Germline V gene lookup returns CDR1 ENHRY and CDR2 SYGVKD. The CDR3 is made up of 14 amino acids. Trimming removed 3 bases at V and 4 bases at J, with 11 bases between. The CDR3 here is CAISEPRDPDTQYF. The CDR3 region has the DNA TGTGCCATCAGTGAACCCCGGGACCCAGATACGCAGTATTTT.

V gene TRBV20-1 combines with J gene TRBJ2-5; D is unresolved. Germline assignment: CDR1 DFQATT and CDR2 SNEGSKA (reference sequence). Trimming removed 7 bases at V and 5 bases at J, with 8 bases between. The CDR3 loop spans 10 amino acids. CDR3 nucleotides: TGCAGTGGCGTCAGGGAGACCCAGTACTTC. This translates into CSGVRETQYF.

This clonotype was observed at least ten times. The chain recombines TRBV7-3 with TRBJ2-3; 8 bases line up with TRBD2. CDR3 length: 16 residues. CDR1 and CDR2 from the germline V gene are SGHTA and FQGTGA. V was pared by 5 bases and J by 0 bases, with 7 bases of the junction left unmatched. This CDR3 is CASSPGLAASTDTQYF. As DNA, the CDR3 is TGTGCCAGCAGCCCCGGACTAGCCGCTAGCACAGATACGCAGTATTTT.

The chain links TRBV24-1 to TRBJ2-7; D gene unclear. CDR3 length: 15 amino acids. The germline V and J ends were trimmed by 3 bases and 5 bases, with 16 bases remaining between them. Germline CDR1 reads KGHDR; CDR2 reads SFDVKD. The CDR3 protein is CATSDPSRPLDEQYF. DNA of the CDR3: TGTGCCACCAGTGATCCGAGCCGTCCTTTGGACGAGCAGTACTTC.

CDR3 coding DNA: TGTGCCAGCAGATTCTGGCCCTCGGGACATCGACATCAGCCCCAGCATTTT. Translating gives CASRFWPSGHRHQPQHF. V and J are TRBV7-9 and TRBJ1-5; a weak D match, TRBD1 (6 bases). The length of the CDR3 is 17 residues. Trimming pared 6 bases from V and 5 bases from J, leaving 23 bases between. Germline V gene data show CDR1 as SEHNR and CDR2 as FQNEAQ (reference sequence). The complete variable domain, with remaining parts taken from reference TRBV7-9 and TRBJ1-5, reads DTGVSQNPRHKITKRGQNVTFRCDPISEHNRLYWYRQTLGQGPEFLTYFQNEAQLEKSRLLSDRFSAERPKGSFSTLEIQRTEQGDSAMYLCASRFWPSGHRHQPQHFGDGTRLSIL.

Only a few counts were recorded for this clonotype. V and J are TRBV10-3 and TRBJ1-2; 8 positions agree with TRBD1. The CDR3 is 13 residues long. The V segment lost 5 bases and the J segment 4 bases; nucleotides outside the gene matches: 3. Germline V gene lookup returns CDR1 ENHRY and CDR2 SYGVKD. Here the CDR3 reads CAISTGTGYGYTF. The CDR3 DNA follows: TGTGCCATCAGTACCGGGACAGGCTATGGCTACACCTTC.

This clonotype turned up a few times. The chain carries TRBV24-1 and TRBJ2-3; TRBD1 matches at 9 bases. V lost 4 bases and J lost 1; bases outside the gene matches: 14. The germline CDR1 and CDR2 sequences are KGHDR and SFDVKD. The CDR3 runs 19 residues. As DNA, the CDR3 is TGTGCCACCAGTGACCAGGCCGGGACAGGGAAAGGGGGCACAGATACGCAGTATTTT. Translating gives CATSDQAGTGKGGTDTQYF.

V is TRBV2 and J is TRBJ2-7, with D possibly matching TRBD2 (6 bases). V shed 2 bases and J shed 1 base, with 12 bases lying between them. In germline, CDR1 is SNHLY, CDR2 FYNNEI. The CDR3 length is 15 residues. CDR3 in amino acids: CASSEMVAASYEQYF. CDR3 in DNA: TGTGCCAGCAGTGAAATGGTAGCGGCGTCCTACGAGCAGTACTTC.

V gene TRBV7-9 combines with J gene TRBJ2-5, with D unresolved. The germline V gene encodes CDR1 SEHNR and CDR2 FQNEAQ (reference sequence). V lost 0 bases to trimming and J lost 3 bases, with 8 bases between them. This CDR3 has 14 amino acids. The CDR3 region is CASSLAGVKETQYF. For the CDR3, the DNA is TGTGCCAGCAGCTTAGCGGGTGTAAAAGAGACCCAGTACTTC.

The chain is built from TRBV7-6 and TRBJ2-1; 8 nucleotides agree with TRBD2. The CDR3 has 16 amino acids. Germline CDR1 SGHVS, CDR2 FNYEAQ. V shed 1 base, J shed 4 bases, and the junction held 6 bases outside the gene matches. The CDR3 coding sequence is TGTGCCAGCAGCTTAGGGGGTGGCGGGGGGTACAATGAGCAGTTCTTC. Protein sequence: CASSLGGGGGYNEQFF.

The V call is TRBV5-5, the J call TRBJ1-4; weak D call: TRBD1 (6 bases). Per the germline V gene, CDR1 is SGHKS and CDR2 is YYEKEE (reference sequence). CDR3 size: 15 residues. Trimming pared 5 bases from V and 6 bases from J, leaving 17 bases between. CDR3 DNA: TGTGCCAGCAGATGGGGTGGGGGGCGATATGAAAAACTGTTTTTT. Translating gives CASRWGGGRYEKLFF.

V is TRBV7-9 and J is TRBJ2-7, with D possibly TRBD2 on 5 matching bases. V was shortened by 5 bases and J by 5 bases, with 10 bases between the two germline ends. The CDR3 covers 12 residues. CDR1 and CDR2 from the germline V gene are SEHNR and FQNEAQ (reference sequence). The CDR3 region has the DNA TGTGCCAGCAGCGGAGACGGGGACGAGCAGTACTTC. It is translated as CASSGDGDEQYF.

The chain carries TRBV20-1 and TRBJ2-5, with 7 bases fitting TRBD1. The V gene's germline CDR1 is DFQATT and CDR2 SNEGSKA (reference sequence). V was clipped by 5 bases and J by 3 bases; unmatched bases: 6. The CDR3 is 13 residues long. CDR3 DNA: TGCAGTGCTGCCGGGACAGTAGAAGAGACCCAGTACTTC. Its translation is CSAAGTVEETQYF.

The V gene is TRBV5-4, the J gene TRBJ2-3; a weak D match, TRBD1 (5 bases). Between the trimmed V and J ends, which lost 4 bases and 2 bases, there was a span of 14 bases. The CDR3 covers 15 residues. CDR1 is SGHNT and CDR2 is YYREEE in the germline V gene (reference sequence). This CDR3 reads CASSKSAGPTDTQYF. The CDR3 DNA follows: TGTGCCAGCAGCAAGTCCGCAGGGCCCACAGATACGCAGTATTTT. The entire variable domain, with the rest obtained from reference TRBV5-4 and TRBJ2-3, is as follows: ETGVTQSPTHLIKTRGQQVTLRCSSQSGHNTVSWYQQALGQGPQFIFQYYREEENGRGNFPPRFSGLQFPNYSSELNVNALELDDSALYLCASSKSAGPTDTQYFGPGTRLTVL.

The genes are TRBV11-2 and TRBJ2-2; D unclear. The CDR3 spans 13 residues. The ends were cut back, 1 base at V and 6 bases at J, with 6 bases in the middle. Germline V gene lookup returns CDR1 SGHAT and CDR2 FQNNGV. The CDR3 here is CASSLAPAGELFF. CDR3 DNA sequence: TGTGCCAGCAGCTTAGCCCCAGCCGGGGAGCTGTTTTTT.

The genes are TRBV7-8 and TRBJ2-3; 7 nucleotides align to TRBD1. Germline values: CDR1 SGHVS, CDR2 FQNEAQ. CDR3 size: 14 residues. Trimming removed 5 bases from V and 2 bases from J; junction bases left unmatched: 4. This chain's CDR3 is CASSPTGITDTQYF. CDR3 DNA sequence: TGTGCCAGCAGCCCGACAGGGATCACAGATACGCAGTATTTT.